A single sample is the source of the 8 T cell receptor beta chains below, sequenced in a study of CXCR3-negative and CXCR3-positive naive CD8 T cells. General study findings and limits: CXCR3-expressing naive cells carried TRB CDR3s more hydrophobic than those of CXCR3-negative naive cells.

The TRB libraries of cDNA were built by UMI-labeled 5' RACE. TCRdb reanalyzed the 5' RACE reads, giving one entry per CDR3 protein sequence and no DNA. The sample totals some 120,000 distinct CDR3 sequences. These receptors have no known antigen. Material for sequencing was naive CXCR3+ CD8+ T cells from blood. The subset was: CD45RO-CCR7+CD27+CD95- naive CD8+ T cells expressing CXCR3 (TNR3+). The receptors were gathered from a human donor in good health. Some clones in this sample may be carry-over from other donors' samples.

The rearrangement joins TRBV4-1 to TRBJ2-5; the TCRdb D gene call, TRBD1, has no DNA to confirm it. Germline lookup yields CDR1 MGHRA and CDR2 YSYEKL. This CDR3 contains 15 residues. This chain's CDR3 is CASSQYLTGVETQYF.

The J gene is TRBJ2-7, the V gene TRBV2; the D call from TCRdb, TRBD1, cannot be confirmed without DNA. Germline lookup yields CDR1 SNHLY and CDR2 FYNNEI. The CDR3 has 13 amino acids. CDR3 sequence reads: CASRDTGFYEQYF.

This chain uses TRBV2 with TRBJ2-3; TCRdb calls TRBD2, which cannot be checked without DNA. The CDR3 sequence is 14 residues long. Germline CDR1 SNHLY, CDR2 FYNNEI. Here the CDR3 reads CARSGLAGGDTQYF.

The CDR3 reads CSVSGQGGNQPQHF. The gene calls are TRBV29-1 and TRBJ1-5; TCRdb's D call, TRBD1, is unchecked because there is no DNA. Germline V gene lookup returns CDR1 SQVTM and CDR2 ANQGSEA. The CDR3 is 14 amino acids.

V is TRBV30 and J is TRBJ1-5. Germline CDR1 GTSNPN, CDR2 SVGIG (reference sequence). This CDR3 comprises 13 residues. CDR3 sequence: CAWSVQGLQPQHF. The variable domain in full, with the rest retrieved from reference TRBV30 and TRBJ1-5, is SQTIHQWPATLVQPVGSPLSLECTVEGTSNPNLYWYRQAAGRGLQLLFYSVGIGQISSEVPQNLSASRPQDRQFILSSKKLLLSDSGFYLCAWSVQGLQPQHFGDGTRLSIL.

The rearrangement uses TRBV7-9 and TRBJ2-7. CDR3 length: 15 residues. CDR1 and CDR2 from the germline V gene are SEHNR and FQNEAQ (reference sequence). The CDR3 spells CASSLGFVEPYEQYF.

The CDR3 loop reads CASSRRSAGGDTQYF. The V and J genes are TRBV5-4 and TRBJ2-3; the TCRdb D gene call, TRBD2, has no DNA to confirm it. Germline CDR1 SGHNT, CDR2 YYREEE (reference sequence). This CDR3 region has 15 residues.

The CDR3 loop is CASSYSAGERAETQYF. The gene calls are TRBV6-5 and TRBJ2-5; the D call from TCRdb, TRBD1, cannot be confirmed without DNA. The CDR3 length is 16 residues. Germline assignment: CDR1 MNHEY and CDR2 SVGAGI.